Each of the 28 T cell receptor beta chains below was sequenced from the same sample in a study of graft-versus-host responses after intestinal transplantation. Sequencing was performed with immunoSEQ multiplex PCR; in TCRdb, only in-frame clones are kept and a portion is missing. The top ten clones hold 6.7% of a sample with under 4,000 clones, approximately 80% of them seen once. Lymphocytes (intraepithelial and lamina propria) were released by processing the graft tissue. The specimen comprised ileum tissue, sampled roughly 17 and 21 days after intestinal transplantation. Every receptor here comes from a human patient who received an intestinal transplant, so some T cells may come from the graft donor.

This clone was observed once. The rearrangement links TRBV25-1 to TRBJ1-2, with D tentatively TRBD1 (6 bases). The CDR3 sequence is 13 residues long. From germline, CDR1 is MGHDK and CDR2 SYGVNS. The V end was cut by 6 bases, the J end by 11 bases, with 19 bases between. CDR3 residues: CASSDPGGTGYTF. The DNA of the CDR3 is TGTGCCAGCAGCGACCCCGGGGGCACAGGTTACACCTTC.

The gene calls are TRBV19 and TRBJ2-7; a weak D match, TRBD2 (6 bases). Germline V gene sequence: CDR1 LNHDA, CDR2 SQIVND (reference sequence). V lost 3 bases and J 2 bases, leaving 14 bases between the germline ends. The CDR3 loop spans 15 amino acids. DNA of the CDR3: TGTGCCAGTAGTATTTCCCCGGGGGACCCCTACGAGCAGTACTTC. It encodes CASSISPGDPYEQYF.

The rearrangement joins TRBV5-1 to TRBJ1-4; 7 nucleotides agree with TRBD1. The CDR3 consists of 15 residues. Germline V gives CDR1 SGHRS, CDR2 YFSETQ. V lost 1 base, J lost 7 bases, and 7 bases stayed unmatched. In nucleotides, the CDR3 is TGCGCCAGCAGCTTGTACCCGGACAGGATTGAAAAACTGTTTTTT. It translates to CASSLYPDRIEKLFF.

This chain links TRBV28 with TRBJ1-1; D gene unclear. Germline CDR1 reads MDHEN; CDR2 reads SYDVKM. V was shortened by 6 bases and J by 6 bases, with 14 bases between the two germline ends. This CDR3 spans 13 amino acids. CDR3 nucleotide sequence: TGTGCCAGCAGGTCACTCGTTTTGTCTGAAGCTTTCTTT. It is translated as CASRSLVLSEAFF.

This clone was seen a few times. The V gene is TRBV28, the J gene TRBJ1-6; D possibly corresponds to TRBD1 (6 bases). CDR1 and CDR2 from the germline V gene are MDHEN and SYDVKM. This CDR3 is 17 amino acids long. V was clipped by 5 bases and J by 3 bases, with 17 bases between them. The CDR3 nucleotides read TGTGCCAGCAGTCTCCGTTTTGGGGGCGGCTATAATTCACCCCTCCACTTT. Translated, it gives CASSLRFGGGYNSPLHF.

The V call is TRBV18, the J call TRBJ1-1; maybe TRBD1 (5 bases). Per the germline V gene, CDR1 is KGHSH and CDR2 is LQKENI. The V end lost 0 bases, the J end lost 4 bases, and 21 bases lay between the germline ends. The CDR3 consists of 18 residues. Here the CDR3 DNA reads TGTGCCAGCTCACCACCATGGGGCGGGGGATATGGAGGCACTGAAGCTTTCTTT. It is translated as CASSPPWGGGYGGTEAFF.

The V gene is TRBV15, the J gene TRBJ1-2; maybe TRBD1 (6 bases). The CDR3 totals 17 residues. Germline V lookup: CDR1 LNHNV, CDR2 YYDKDF (reference sequence). Trimming took off 1 base at V and 4 bases at J, with 19 bases between the two ends. The CDR3 here is CATSRVAGGGFFYGYTF. DNA for the CDR3: TGTGCCACCAGCAGAGTGGCCGGGGGCGGCTTTTTCTATGGCTACACCTTC.

Concerning this clone itself: The junction shows a germline mismatch at one end, possibly a read error. The chain recombines TRBV28 with TRBJ1-5; 7 bases match TRBD1. The length of the CDR3 is 15 residues. Germline CDR1 reads MDHEN; CDR2 reads SYDVKM. DNA of the CDR3: TGTACCAGCAGGGAGGGGGCCGAGGGCAATCAGCCCCAGCATTTT. This encodes CTSREGAEGNQPQHF.

The rearrangement uses TRBV4-1 and TRBJ2-3; TRBD1 might be the D (6 bases). Germline V lookup: CDR1 MGHRA, CDR2 YSYEKL. The CDR3 covers 14 residues. The V end was cut by 1 base, the J end by 6 bases, with 11 bases between. In nucleotides, the CDR3 is TGCGCCAGCAGCCAAGTTATGAGGGGGGATACGCAGTATTTT. Protein sequence: CASSQVMRGDTQYF.

This chain links TRBV6-1 with TRBJ2-2; 9 bases fit TRBD2. V lost 8 bases, J lost 3 bases, and 4 bases stayed unmatched. Germline-derived CDR1 and CDR2 are MNHNS and SASEGT. The CDR3 totals 14 residues. The CDR3 spells CASRAGGDTGELFF. The DNA of the CDR3 is TGTGCCAGCCGAGCGGGGGGAGACACCGGGGAGCTGTTTTTT.

There are a few counts of this clone. This chain uses TRBV28 with TRBJ2-1, with 8 bases matching TRBD2. The CDR3 spans 13 residues. CDR1 is MDHEN and CDR2 is SYDVKM in the germline V gene. V was pared by 4 bases and J by 15 bases, with 11 bases of the junction left unmatched. CDR3 coding DNA: TGTGCCAGCAGTTCCATCCACGGGGGGGTTTGGTTCTTC. Protein sequence: CASSSIHGGVWFF. Variable domain in full (rest from reference TRBV28 and TRBJ2-1): DVKVTQSSRYLVKRTGEKVFLECVQDMDHENMFWYRQDPGLGLRLIYFSYDVKMKEKGDIPEGYSVSREKKERFSLILESASTNQTSMYLCASSSIHGGVWFFGPGTRLTVL.

Concerning this clone itself: Compared with germline, one end of the junction differs, possibly owing to a read error. Distinct nucleotide sequences in the sample also encode this CDR3. The rearrangement links TRBV14 to TRBJ2-3; TRBD2 might be the D (6 bases). Germline assignment: CDR1 SGHDN and CDR2 FVKESK. The CDR3 length is 15 residues. The DNA of the CDR3 is TGCGCCAGCAGCCATTGGGCTAGCGGCACAGATACGCAGTATTTT. It encodes CASSHWASGTDTQYF. Combining the CDR3 with reference TRBV14 and TRBJ2-3 gives the whole variable domain EAGVTQFPSHSVIEKGQTVTLRCDPISGHDNLYWYRRVMGKEIKFLLHFVKESKQDESGMPNNRFLAERTGGTYSTLKVQPAELEDSGVYFCASSHWASGTDTQYFGPGTRLTVL.

The V and J genes are TRBV19 and TRBJ1-5; no reliable D call. The CDR3 length is 13 residues. CDR1 is LNHDA, CDR2 SQIVND, per germline (reference sequence). Trimming stripped 7 bases from V and 0 bases from J, with 7 bases between. The CDR3 protein is CASKIDSNQPQHF. The DNA of the CDR3 is TGTGCCAGTAAGATTGATAGCAATCAGCCCCAGCATTTT.

V gene TRBV6-5 combines with J gene TRBJ2-1, with 9 bases fitting TRBD2. Trimming cost V 4 bases and J 7 bases; bases outside gene matches: 8. Germline CDR1 reads MNHEY; CDR2 reads SVGAGI. There are 15 residues in the CDR3. Here the CDR3 reads CASSFAGGPVNEQFF. The CDR3, as DNA: TGTGCCAGCAGTTTCGCGGGGGGGCCGGTTAATGAGCAGTTCTTC.

CDR3 sequence: CASSYGADTQYF. The CDR3 DNA sequence: TGTGCCAGTAGTTATGGGGCCGATACGCAGTATTTT. The chain links TRBV19 to TRBJ2-3, with D tentatively TRBD1 (5 bases). The CDR3 spans 12 residues. Germline V gene data show CDR1 as LNHDA and CDR2 as SQIVND (reference sequence). Trimming removed 5 bases from V and 6 bases from J, with 9 bases in between.

CDR3: CASSLLGGAGVNEQFF. In nucleotides, the CDR3 is TGTGCCAGCAGCTTGCTCGGGGGGGCAGGAGTTAATGAGCAGTTCTTC. The rearrangement joins TRBV5-6 to TRBJ2-1, with 8 bases lining up with TRBD2. CDR1 and CDR2 from the germline V gene are SGHDT and YYEEEE. V gave up 1 base and J gave up 7 bases; unmatched junction bases: 10. This CDR3 spans 16 amino acids.

V usage is TRBV18 and J usage is TRBJ2-5; tentative D call: TRBD1 (7 bases). V was pared by 4 bases and J by 4 bases, with 16 bases between. This CDR3 has 15 amino acids. Germline CDR1 KGHSH, CDR2 LQKENI. CDR3 in DNA: TGTGCCAGCTCACGGAGGGGGCCCCAGGGAGAGACCCAGTACTTC. Protein: CASSRRGPQGETQYF.

The chain links TRBV19 to TRBJ1-1; D is unresolved. This CDR3 is 13 amino acids long. Germline values: CDR1 LNHDA, CDR2 SQIVND (reference sequence). Trimming took off 5 bases at V and 0 bases at J, with 7 bases between the two ends. The CDR3 spells CASSSTVNTEAFF. As DNA, the CDR3 is TGTGCCAGTAGTTCTACAGTGAACACTGAAGCTTTCTTT.

The chain combines TRBV18 with TRBJ2-2; D not resolved. V lost 4 bases to trimming and J lost 6 bases, with 6 bases between them. CDR3 size: 12 residues. Germline CDR1 KGHSH, CDR2 LQKENI. CDR3 sequence (DNA): TGTGCCAGCTCACTGCGGTCCGGGGAGCTGTTTTTT. This gives the protein CASSLRSGELFF.

This sequence joins TRBV11-2 and TRBJ2-2, with 7 bases aligning to TRBD1. V was clipped by 4 bases and J by 7 bases; unmatched bases: 18. From germline, CDR1 is SGHAT and CDR2 FQNNGV. The CDR3 contains 18 residues. The CDR3 region has the DNA TGTGCCAGCAGCTCGCGGAGAGGGGGCGGCCCACTTGACGGGGAGCTGTTTTTT. It encodes CASSSRRGGGPLDGELFF.

The V gene is TRBV6-1, the J gene TRBJ2-3; D is unresolved. This CDR3 contains 13 residues. Germline V gene lookup returns CDR1 MNHNS and CDR2 SASEGT. V was trimmed by 5 bases and J by 4 bases, leaving 10 bases between them. The CDR3 loop is CASSPSSPDTQYF. In DNA form, the CDR3 reads TGTGCCAGCAGTCCGTCCTCCCCAGATACGCAGTATTTT.

The gene calls are TRBV27 and TRBJ2-6; D might be TRBD1 (5 bases). The V end was cut by 4 bases, the J end by 2 bases, with 21 bases between. The CDR3 sequence is 19 residues long. Per the germline V gene, CDR1 is MNHEY and CDR2 is SMNVEV (reference sequence). The CDR3 loop is CASSSYRRSPIPGANVLTF. CDR3 bases: TGTGCCAGCAGTTCCTACAGGAGATCGCCTATCCCTGGGGCCAACGTCCTGACTTTC.

The rearrangement uses TRBV29-1 and TRBJ2-1; 8 bases agree with TRBD1. The junction had 14 bases not matched to a gene; V was cut back by 3 bases and J by 1 base. This CDR3 contains 18 residues. CDR1 is SQVTM, CDR2 ANQGSEA, per germline. The CDR3 spells CSVETGVSNRGSYNEQFF. CDR3 in DNA: TGCAGCGTTGAGACAGGGGTTTCGAACCGGGGGTCCTACAATGAGCAGTTCTTC.

This clone was counted a few times. The chain employs TRBV5-1 and TRBJ2-7, with D uncertain. Germline V gives CDR1 SGHRS, CDR2 YFSETQ. CDR3 length equals 13 residues. Deletions cut 0 bases from V and 4 bases from J, with 8 bases between. CDR3 sequence (DNA): TGCGCCAGCAGCTTGGTGAGAGAGTACGAGCAGTACTTC. It translates to CASSLVREYEQYF.

Concerning this clone itself: An end of the junction does not agree with germline; a read error may underlie this. Other DNA sequences of this sample code for an identical CDR3. This rearrangement joins TRBV13 to TRBJ2-7; TRBD1 or TRBD2 may be the D gene (5 bases each). This CDR3 region has 13 residues. Germline V gene sequence: CDR1 PRHDT, CDR2 FYEKMQ (reference sequence). Here the CDR3 reads CASSLGTAYEQYF. CDR3 nucleotide sequence: TGTGCCAGCAGCCTAGGGACGGCATACGAGCAGTACTTC.

This sequence joins TRBV5-1 and TRBJ2-5; D perhaps matches TRBD1 (5 bases). V lost 6 bases and J lost 5, with 14 bases in between. This CDR3 has 13 residues. CDR1 SGHRS and CDR2 YFSETQ come from the germline V gene. The CDR3 loop reads CASKTVPGETQYF. CDR3 DNA: TGCGCCAGCAAGACAGTTCCAGGGGAGACCCAGTACTTC.

The chain uses TRBV19 and TRBJ2-1; 9 positions match TRBD1. Germline V gene data show CDR1 as LNHDA and CDR2 as SQIVND (reference sequence). Germline trimming cut 3 bases from V and 3 bases from J; bases unmatched to any gene: 3. The CDR3 sequence is 15 residues long. In nucleotides, the CDR3 is TGTGCCAGTAGTATGGGACAGGGTCACTACAATGAGCAGTTCTTC. Translation gives CASSMGQGHYNEQFF.

This clone appeared a few times. The genes are TRBV6-5 and TRBJ2-6, with D tentatively TRBD1 (6 bases). This CDR3 region has 14 residues. The germline CDR1 and CDR2 sequences are MNHEY and SVGAGI. V shed 5 bases and J shed 3 bases, with 8 bases lying between them. The CDR3 here is CASSIGGGANVLTF. The CDR3 coding sequence is TGTGCCAGCAGTATAGGGGGTGGGGCCAACGTCCTGACTTTC.